Listed below are T cell receptor beta chains from one sample, sequenced in a study of shared clonotypes between healthy human individuals. Produced via immunoSEQ multiplex PCR; TCRdb's table is partial and in-frame only. The table records 950,000 to 1,200,000 clones, around three quarters of them present only once. Sequencing input: memory CD4+ T cells from PBMCs. The receptors were sampled from a young man in good health. Some clones in this sample may be carry-over from other donors' samples. CDR3s include the opening cysteine and the closing phenylalanine or tryptophan. D genes are given only for firm matches. Clone size is shown for a subset of rows, as once, few, many or a class of expanded clone.

D gene: .; clone size: .; V gene: TRBV5-4; J gene: TRBJ2-1; CDR3 protein: CASSSGTVVGNEQFF; CDR3 DNA: TGTGCCAGCAGCTCCGGGACGGTCGTGGGCAATGAGCAGTTCTTC
D gene: .; clone size: .; V gene: TRBV27; J gene: TRBJ1-2; CDR3 protein: CASSFRANYGYTF; CDR3 DNA: TGTGCCAGCAGTTTCAGGGCGAACTATGGCTACACCTTC
D gene: .; clone size: .; V gene: TRBV6-5; J gene: TRBJ2-1; CDR3 protein: CASSYRGPENEQFF; CDR3 DNA: TGTGCCAGCAGTTATCGGGGGCCGGAGAATGAGCAGTTCTTC
D gene: .; clone size: .; V gene: TRBV28; J gene: TRBJ2-5; CDR3 protein: CASSEAGVRETQYF; CDR3 DNA: TGTGCCAGCAGCGAGGCAGGGGTTCGAGAGACCCAGTACTTC
D gene: TRBD2; clone size: few; V gene: TRBV7-2; J gene: TRBJ2-5; CDR3 protein: CASSRSGLAEETQYF; CDR3 DNA: TGTGCCAGCAGCCGGTCTGGACTAGCCGAAGAGACCCAGTACTTC
D gene: .; clone size: .; V gene: TRBV7-8; J gene: TRBJ1-1; CDR3 protein: CASSLAIIGSEAFF; CDR3 DNA: TGTGCCAGCAGCTTAGCTATTATTGGGTCGGAAGCTTTCTTT
D gene: TRBD2; clone size: few; V gene: TRBV5-1; J gene: TRBJ2-5; CDR3 protein: CASSRTSIETQYF; CDR3 DNA: TGCGCCAGCAGCCGGACTAGCATCGAGACCCAGTACTTC
D gene: .; clone size: few; V gene: TRBV2; J gene: TRBJ2-5; CDR3 protein: CASSERTRAETQYF; CDR3 DNA: TGTGCCAGCAGTGAGCGGACGCGAGCAGAGACCCAGTACTTC
D gene: TRBD2; clone size: .; V gene: TRBV25-1; J gene: TRBJ2-1; CDR3 protein: CASSTSGIRDEQFF; CDR3 DNA: TGTGCCAGCTCCACTAGCGGGATAAGGGATGAGCAGTTCTTC
D gene: TRBD1; clone size: .; V gene: TRBV28; J gene: TRBJ1-4; CDR3 protein: CATAGQGRSEGKLFF; CDR3 DNA: TGTGCCACCGCGGGACAGGGGCGCTCGGAAGGAAAACTGTTTTTT
D gene: TRBD2; clone size: .; V gene: TRBV5-1; J gene: TRBJ2-7; CDR3 protein: CASSSRAGGGYEQYF; CDR3 DNA: TGCGCCAGCAGCTCGAGAGCGGGAGGAGGCTACGAGCAGTACTTC
D gene: .; clone size: .; V gene: TRBV7-3; J gene: TRBJ2-5; CDR3 protein: CASSPSSETQYF; CDR3 DNA: TGTGCCAGCAGCCCCTCGTCAGAGACCCAGTACTTC
D gene: TRBD2; clone size: .; V gene: TRBV2; J gene: TRBJ2-1; CDR3 protein: CASTAGLAGGHEQFF; CDR3 DNA: TGTGCCAGCACAGCAGGACTAGCGGGAGGCCATGAGCAGTTCTTC
D gene: TRBD1; clone size: .; V gene: TRBV19; J gene: TRBJ2-2; CDR3 protein: CASQGQGTAGELFF; CDR3 DNA: TGTGCCAGCCAGGGACAGGGGACGGCCGGGGAGCTGTTTTTT
D gene: TRBD2; clone size: .; V gene: TRBV23-1; J gene: TRBJ2-2; CDR3 protein: CASSQSKRGLAGGPGELFF; CDR3 DNA: TGCGCCAGCAGTCAATCGAAGCGGGGGCTAGCGGGAGGGCCCGGGGAGCTGTTTTTT
D gene: .; clone size: .; V gene: TRBV27; J gene: TRBJ1-3; CDR3 protein: CASSPQSRDRSGNTIYF; CDR3 DNA: TGTGCCAGCAGCCCACAGAGTCGTGACCGCTCTGGAAACACCATATATTTT
D gene: .; clone size: few; V gene: TRBV4-2; J gene: TRBJ1-4; CDR3 protein: CASSQDRQVNEKLFF; CDR3 DNA: TGTGCCAGCAGCCAAGATAGGCAGGTTAATGAAAAACTGTTTTTT
D gene: TRBD1; clone size: .; V gene: TRBV28; J gene: TRBJ2-7; CDR3 protein: CASRPDWTGIYEQYF; CDR3 DNA: TGTGCCAGCCGACCCGATTGGACAGGGATCTACGAGCAGTACTTC
D gene: .; clone size: .; V gene: TRBV2; J gene: TRBJ2-3; CDR3 protein: CASSRNTDTQYF; CDR3 DNA: TGTGCCAGCAGTAGAAACACAGATACGCAGTATTTT
D gene: TRBD1; clone size: many; V gene: TRBV28; J gene: TRBJ2-2; CDR3 protein: CASTRRQGRTGELFF; CDR3 DNA: TGTGCCAGCACCCGTCGACAGGGAAGAACCGGGGAGCTGTTTTTT
D gene: TRBD2; clone size: .; V gene: TRBV4-2; J gene: TRBJ2-3; CDR3 protein: CASSHQEFAGLAGGTSTDTQYF; CDR3 DNA: TGTGCCAGCAGCCACCAGGAGTTTGCGGGACTAGCGGGAGGAACTAGCACAGATACGCAGTATTTT
D gene: .; clone size: few; V gene: TRBV5-1; J gene: TRBJ2-7; CDR3 protein: CASSLASTSSYEQYF; CDR3 DNA: TGCGCCAGCAGCTTGGCGTCGACTAGCTCCTACGAGCAGTACTTC
D gene: .; clone size: .; V gene: TRBV2; J gene: TRBJ2-1; CDR3 protein: CASSSSTGSSYNEQFF; CDR3 DNA: TGTGCCAGCAGTTCGAGTACAGGGAGCTCCTACAATGAGCAGTTCTTC
D gene: .; clone size: .; V gene: TRBV28; J gene: TRBJ2-1; CDR3 protein: CASSLSGTNEQFF; CDR3 DNA: TGTGCCAGCAGTTTATCGGGGACGAATGAGCAGTTCTTC
D gene: .; clone size: .; V gene: TRBV4-1; J gene: TRBJ1-5; CDR3 protein: CASSQITGPQHF; CDR3 DNA: TGCGCCAGCAGCCAAATCACGGGGCCCCAGCATTTT
D gene: .; clone size: .; V gene: TRBV29-1; J gene: TRBJ2-7; CDR3 protein: CSVRSSFVYEQYF; CDR3 DNA: TGCAGCGTCCGGTCGAGCTTCGTTTACGAGCAGTACTTC
D gene: .; clone size: .; V gene: TRBV7-6; J gene: TRBJ1-2; CDR3 protein: CASSRLGPNYGYTF; CDR3 DNA: TGTGCCAGCAGCAGACTGGGTCCTAACTATGGCTACACCTTC
D gene: .; clone size: .; V gene: TRBV10-3; J gene: TRBJ2-3; CDR3 protein: CAISEPPSTDTQYF; CDR3 DNA: TGTGCCATCAGTGAGCCCCCTAGCACAGATACGCAGTATTTT
D gene: TRBD2; clone size: .; V gene: TRBV19; J gene: TRBJ2-4; CDR3 protein: CASSINGLAGVQYF; CDR3 DNA: TGTGCCAGTAGTATAAATGGACTAGCGGGAGTGCAGTACTTC
D gene: TRBD1; clone size: .; V gene: TRBV28; J gene: TRBJ1-5; CDR3 protein: CASRLSGQGVYQPQHF; CDR3 DNA: TGTGCCAGCAGGTTATCCGGACAGGGGGTATATCAGCCCCAGCATTTT
D gene: TRBD1; clone size: few; V gene: TRBV28; J gene: TRBJ1-1; CDR3 protein: CASGLDRVRTEAFF; CDR3 DNA: TGTGCCAGCGGGTTAGACAGGGTGAGAACTGAAGCTTTCTTT
D gene: TRBD1; clone size: .; V gene: TRBV7-2; J gene: TRBJ2-5; CDR3 protein: CASSLIAGGTGKTQYF; CDR3 DNA: TGTGCCAGCAGCTTAATCGCAGGGGGCACGGGGAAGACCCAGTACTTC
D gene: TRBD1; clone size: few; V gene: TRBV7-9; J gene: TRBJ2-6; CDR3 protein: CASSYDRDRGPGRANVLTF; CDR3 DNA: TGTGCCAGCAGCTATGACCGGGACAGGGGGCCAGGTCGGGCCAACGTCCTGACTTTC
D gene: .; clone size: few; V gene: TRBV7-3; J gene: TRBJ1-4; CDR3 protein: CASSLTGTAGEKLFF; CDR3 DNA: TGTGCCAGCAGCTTAACCGGGACCGCCGGGGAAAAACTGTTTTTT
D gene: .; clone size: .; V gene: TRBV10-3; J gene: TRBJ2-5; CDR3 protein: CAVRGSGTQYF; CDR3 DNA: TGTGCCGTGCGGGGCTCCGGGACCCAGTACTTC
D gene: .; clone size: .; V gene: TRBV18; J gene: TRBJ2-1; CDR3 protein: CASGRAGHYNEQFF; CDR3 DNA: TGTGCCAGCGGTCGGGCAGGCCACTACAATGAGCAGTTCTTC
D gene: .; clone size: .; V gene: TRBV4-3; J gene: TRBJ2-2; CDR3 protein: CASSQEVRVGFTGELFF; CDR3 DNA: TGCGCCAGCAGCCAAGAGGTTCGGGTCGGGTTCACCGGGGAGCTGTTTTTT
D gene: .; clone size: once; V gene: TRBV20-1; J gene: TRBJ1-2; CDR3 protein: CSAQHAGGYTF; CDR3 DNA: TGCAGTGCCCAGCACGCGGGAGGCTACACCTTC
D gene: TRBD1; clone size: .; V gene: TRBV11-3; J gene: TRBJ2-1; CDR3 protein: CASSLKRGTGGYNEQFF; CDR3 DNA: TGTGCCAGCAGCCTAAAGCGAGGGACAGGGGGATACAATGAGCAGTTCTTC
D gene: TRBD1; clone size: .; V gene: TRBV5-5; J gene: TRBJ1-4; CDR3 protein: CASSLQGGNEKLFF; CDR3 DNA: TGTGCCAGCAGCCTGCAGGGGGGCAATGAAAAACTGTTTTTT
D gene: .; clone size: .; V gene: TRBV5-1; J gene: TRBJ1-1; CDR3 protein: CASSSSLARTENTEAFF; CDR3 DNA: TGCGCCAGCAGCTCCTCCTTGGCGAGGACAGAGAACACTGAAGCTTTCTTT
D gene: .; clone size: many; V gene: TRBV27; J gene: TRBJ1-2; CDR3 protein: CASSKSRGETVGYTF; CDR3 DNA: TGTGCCAGCAGTAAATCCCGAGGGGAGACGGTTGGCTACACCTTC
D gene: .; clone size: .; V gene: TRBV27; J gene: TRBJ2-7; CDR3 protein: CASSSTWVHYEQYF; CDR3 DNA: TGTGCCAGCAGTTCCACGTGGGTACACTACGAGCAGTACTTC
D gene: .; clone size: .; V gene: TRBV6-5; J gene: TRBJ1-1; CDR3 protein: CASTTRGGTTEAFF; CDR3 DNA: TGTGCCAGCACCACGAGGGGGGGGACTACTGAAGCTTTCTTT
D gene: .; clone size: .; V gene: TRBV15; J gene: TRBJ2-1; CDR3 protein: CATSRLINNYNEQFF; CDR3 DNA: TGTGCCACCAGCAGACTGATAAACAACTACAATGAGCAGTTCTTC
D gene: .; clone size: .; V gene: TRBV4-1; J gene: TRBJ2-5; CDR3 protein: CASSQERRGTVLRSETQYF; CDR3 DNA: TGCGCCAGCAGCCAAGAGCGGAGGGGGACCGTGTTGAGGTCGGAGACCCAGTACTTC
D gene: .; clone size: .; V gene: TRBV7-3; J gene: TRBJ2-5; CDR3 protein: CASSSSERETQYF; CDR3 DNA: TGTGCCAGCAGCTCCTCGGAGCGGGAGACCCAGTACTTC
D gene: TRBD1; clone size: few; V gene: TRBV7-9; J gene: TRBJ1-1; CDR3 protein: CASSPQGFTEAFF; CDR3 DNA: TGTGCCAGCAGCCCACAGGGGTTCACTGAAGCTTTCTTT
D gene: .; clone size: .; V gene: TRBV4-1; J gene: TRBJ1-1; CDR3 protein: CASSPTGGTEAFF; CDR3 DNA: TGCGCCAGCAGCCCAACAGGTGGCACTGAAGCTTTCTTT
D gene: TRBD1; clone size: .; V gene: TRBV6-1; J gene: TRBJ1-4; CDR3 protein: CASSVDRGPEKLFF; CDR3 DNA: TGTGCCAGCAGTGTGGACAGGGGACCAGAAAAACTGTTTTTT
D gene: .; clone size: .; V gene: TRBV7-3; J gene: TRBJ2-7; CDR3 protein: CASSLSRPSLASYEQYF; CDR3 DNA: TGTGCCAGCAGCTTATCCCGACCTAGCTTAGCCTCCTACGAGCAGTACTTC